This is a list of T cell receptor beta chains from one sample in a study of blood T cell repertoires in COVID-19. Repertoires were generated with immunoSEQ multiplex PCR, while TCRdb's copy carries only in-frame clones and drops some. This table holds roughly 300,000 clones, 86% found once. Sequencing was performed on peripheral blood. The source is a woman aged 45-59 years with acute or convalescent COVID-19. Each CDR3 is given with its conserved first and last residue. D genes are given only for firm matches. Clone size is stated in some rows and not others, as once, few, many or a class when expanded.

>TRBV28|TRBJ2-1|TRBD1|once
CASRQGSKEQFF
TGTGCCAGCAGACAGGGGTCGAAAGAGCAGTTCTTC
>TRBV5-1|TRBJ1-5|.|.
CASSPEGGGAYQPQHF
TGCGCCAGCAGCCCCGAGGGGGGGGGAGCGTATCAGCCCCAGCATTTT
>TRBV7-2|TRBJ2-5|TRBD2|.
CASSLVGLAGVGGETQYF
TGTGCCAGCAGCTTAGTGGGACTAGCGGGAGTGGGAGGGGAGACCCAGTACTTC
>TRBV9|TRBJ2-1|.|.
CASSATGLDFNEQFF
TGTGCCAGCAGCGCGACTGGCTTAGACTTCAATGAGCAGTTCTTC
>TRBV3-1/TRBV3-2|TRBJ1-5|.|.
CASSQGWQGYQPQHF
TGTGCCAGCAGCCAAGGTTGGCAGGGCTATCAGCCCCAGCATTTT
>TRBV2|TRBJ1-5|TRBD1|.
CASSEAIPGGYLYSNQPQHF
TGTGCCAGCAGTGAAGCTATCCCAGGGGGATATCTTTATAGCAATCAGCCCCAGCATTTT
>TRBV9|TRBJ2-1|TRBD2|.
CASSVVLAGGDEQFF
TGTGCCAGCAGCGTAGTACTAGCGGGAGGGGATGAGCAGTTCTTC
>TRBV13|TRBJ1-1|.|once
CASSAEVNTEAFF
TGTGCCAGCAGCGCAGAAGTGAACACTGAAGCTTTCTTT
>TRBV7-2|TRBJ2-5|.|once
CASSPLGGRETQYF
TGTGCCAGCAGCCCACTCGGGGGGCGCGAGACCCAGTACTTC
>TRBV14|TRBJ2-7|TRBD1|.
CASSRGQGVTYEQYF
TGTGCCAGCAGCCGAGGACAGGGGGTGACCTACGAGCAGTACTTC
>TRBV5-4|TRBJ2-1|.|.
CASSLPTGPNEQFF
TGTGCCAGCAGCTTGCCCACAGGACCCAATGAGCAGTTCTTC
>TRBV6-6|TRBJ2-7|.|.
CASSYGDTPYEQYF
TGTGCCAGCAGTTACGGGGACACTCCCTACGAGCAGTACTTC
>TRBV5-4|TRBJ2-3|.|.
CASSSLEIAESTDTQYF
TGTGCCAGCAGCTCATTGGAGATAGCGGAAAGCACAGATACGCAGTATTTT
>TRBV27|TRBJ1-2|.|once
CASSGGTFYGYTF
TGTGCCAGCAGCGGGGGGACTTTCTATGGCTACACCTTC
>TRBV28|TRBJ2-7|.|once
CASTLRTAPSYEQYF
TGTGCCAGCACCCTACGGACAGCCCCCTCCTACGAGCAGTACTTC
>TRBV28|TRBJ1-6|.|.
CASSLRRRDSPLHF
TGTGCCAGCAGTTTGCGGCGGAGGGACTCACCCCTCCACTTT
>TRBV3-1/TRBV3-2|TRBJ2-7|.|.
CASSQVYRLRYEQYF
TGTGCCAGCAGCCAAGTTTACAGGTTAAGGTACGAGCAGTACTTC
>TRBV18|TRBJ1-5|.|.
CASSPQRDNNQPQHF
TGTGCCAGCTCACCACAAAGGGACAATAATCAGCCCCAGCATTTT
>TRBV7-2|TRBJ2-1|TRBD2|.
CASSPGLAGGNEQFF
TGTGCCAGCAGCCCGGGACTAGCGGGAGGCAATGAGCAGTTCTTC
>TRBV28|TRBJ1-4|.|.
CASRGRQRLNEKLFF
TGTGCCAGCAGGGGGAGGCAGCGGCTTAATGAAAAACTGTTTTTT
>TRBV5-1|TRBJ1-1|.|.
CASSRNTGHTNTEAFF
TGCGCCAGCAGCCGAAACACGGGACATACGAACACTGAAGCTTTCTTT
>TRBV19|TRBJ1-5|TRBD1|.
CASSTTGGSQPQHF
TGTGCCAGTAGTACGACAGGGGGAAGTCAGCCCCAGCATTTT
>TRBV6-4|TRBJ2-1|TRBD2|.
CASSLAGYNEQFF
TGTGCCAGCAGTCTAGCGGGATACAATGAGCAGTTCTTC
>TRBV5-1|TRBJ2-5|TRBD2|.
CASSLGLAGHETQYF
TGCGCCAGCAGCTTGGGACTAGCGGGACATGAGACCCAGTACTTC
>TRBV7-9|TRBJ1-6|TRBD1|.
CASSHTLRGQSSPLHF
TGTGCCAGCAGCCATACTCTCAGGGGGCAGAGTTCACCCCTCCACTTT
>TRBV18|TRBJ2-2|.|once
CASSLPVGLPLGGELFF
TGTGCCAGCTCACTACCTGTCGGACTACCGCTTGGCGGGGAGCTGTTTTTT
>TRBV10-3|TRBJ2-2|TRBD2|.
CAIRKGLADTGELFF
TGTGCCATCAGGAAGGGACTAGCGGACACCGGGGAGCTGTTTTTT
>TRBV14|TRBJ2-1|TRBD2|.
CASSPLAGVYNEQFF
TGTGCCAGCAGCCCTCTAGCGGGAGTCTACAATGAGCAGTTCTTC
>TRBV28|TRBJ1-5|TRBD1|.
CASSWGPGGVQPQHF
TGTGCCAGCAGTTGGGGACCAGGGGGCGTTCAGCCCCAGCATTTT
>TRBV11-3|TRBJ1-3|TRBD1|.
CASSSYRGDNTIYF
TGTGCCAGCAGCTCCTACAGGGGTGACAACACCATATATTTT
>TRBV5-4|TRBJ1-2|TRBD1|.
CAGGTALGGYTF
TGTGCCGGGGGGACAGCCCTCGGGGGCTACACCTTC
>TRBV3-1/TRBV3-2|TRBJ1-6|TRBD1|.
CASSRTGGYNSPLHF
TGTGCCAGCAGCCGCACAGGGGGCTATAATTCACCCCTCCACTTT
>TRBV27|TRBJ1-3|TRBD1|.
CASRPFRDSTQIVGNTIYF
TGTGCCAGCAGGCCGTTCCGGGACAGTACCCAAATAGTCGGAAACACCATATATTTT
>TRBV7-3|TRBJ2-5|TRBD2|.
CASSPTSGGAGTQYF
TGTGCCAGCAGCCCTACTAGCGGAGGTGCTGGGACCCAGTACTTC
>TRBV12-3/TRBV12-4|TRBJ2-3|.|few
CASSLGADTQYF
TGTGCCAGCAGTCTCGGGGCAGATACGCAGTATTTT
>TRBV27|TRBJ1-1|.|.
CASSLQVLNTEAFF
TGTGCCAGCAGTTTGCAGGTATTGAACACTGAAGCTTTCTTT
>TRBV28|TRBJ2-7|TRBD2|.
CASSLYLGGASGIRTYEQYF
TGTGCCAGCAGTCTATACCTAGGAGGAGCTAGCGGGATTAGGACCTACGAGCAGTACTTC
>TRBV18|TRBJ1-6|TRBD1|.
CASSSGQGYSPLHF
TGTGCCAGCTCCTCCGGACAGGGGTATTCACCCCTCCACTTT
>TRBV24-1|TRBJ2-7|TRBD2|.
CATSASSGAGGQDEQYF
TGTGCCACCAGTGCCTCTAGTGGGGCGGGAGGGCAGGACGAGCAGTACTTC
>TRBV3-1/TRBV3-2|TRBJ2-5|TRBD2|once
CASSQVLLAGVGRETQYF
TGTGCCAGCAGCCAAGTTCTTCTAGCGGGAGTGGGTCGAGAGACCCAGTACTTC
>TRBV2|TRBJ1-1|TRBD1|.
CASSGTGGWMNTEAFF
TGTGCCAGCAGTGGGACAGGGGGTTGGATGAACACTGAAGCTTTCTTT
>TRBV3-1/TRBV3-2|TRBJ2-5|TRBD1|.
CASRWTGGKPQETQYF
TGTGCCAGCAGATGGACAGGGGGGAAGCCCCAAGAGACCCAGTACTTC
>TRBV25-1|TRBJ1-2|.|.
CASMSRGGYTF
TGTGCCAGCATGAGTAGAGGTGGCTACACCTTC
>TRBV18|TRBJ1-1|.|.
CATSSRIGMNTEAFF
TGTGCCACGTCAAGCCGTATCGGGATGAACACTGAAGCTTTCTTT
>TRBV6-5|TRBJ2-7|.|.
CASRRVDYEQYF
TGTGCCAGCAGGAGGGTCGACTACGAGCAGTACTTC
>TRBV5-4|TRBJ2-7|.|.
CASSLGYRELGYEQYF
TGTGCCAGCAGCTTGGGGTACCGGGAGCTAGGCTACGAGCAGTACTTC
>TRBV6-1|TRBJ2-2|TRBD1|.
CASSVTGGQGATGELFF
TGTGCCAGCAGTGTAACCGGAGGACAGGGGGCCACCGGGGAGCTGTTTTTT
>TRBV5-1|TRBJ1-1|.|.
CASSSGGTEAFF
TGCGCCAGCAGCTCGGGGGGCACTGAAGCTTTCTTT
>TRBV21-1|TRBJ2-7|.|.
CASSKQRPYEQYF
TGTGCCAGCAGCAAGCAGCGTCCCTACGAGCAGTACTTC
>TRBV5-6|TRBJ2-5|TRBD2|.
CASSFWEGETQYF
TGTGCCAGCAGCTTCTGGGAGGGGGAGACCCAGTACTTC
>TRBV10-3|TRBJ2-7|TRBD1|.
CAISGGQGADYEQYF
TGTGCCATCAGTGGGGGACAGGGGGCCGACTACGAGCAGTACTTC
>TRBV19|TRBJ2-3|TRBD2|once
CARNLAGVTSTDTQYF
TGTGCCAGGAACCTAGCGGGAGTGACTAGCACAGATACGCAGTATTTT
>TRBV29-1|TRBJ2-7|TRBD1|.
CSVEDPQGASYEQYF
TGCAGCGTTGAAGATCCGCAGGGGGCCTCCTACGAGCAGTACTTC